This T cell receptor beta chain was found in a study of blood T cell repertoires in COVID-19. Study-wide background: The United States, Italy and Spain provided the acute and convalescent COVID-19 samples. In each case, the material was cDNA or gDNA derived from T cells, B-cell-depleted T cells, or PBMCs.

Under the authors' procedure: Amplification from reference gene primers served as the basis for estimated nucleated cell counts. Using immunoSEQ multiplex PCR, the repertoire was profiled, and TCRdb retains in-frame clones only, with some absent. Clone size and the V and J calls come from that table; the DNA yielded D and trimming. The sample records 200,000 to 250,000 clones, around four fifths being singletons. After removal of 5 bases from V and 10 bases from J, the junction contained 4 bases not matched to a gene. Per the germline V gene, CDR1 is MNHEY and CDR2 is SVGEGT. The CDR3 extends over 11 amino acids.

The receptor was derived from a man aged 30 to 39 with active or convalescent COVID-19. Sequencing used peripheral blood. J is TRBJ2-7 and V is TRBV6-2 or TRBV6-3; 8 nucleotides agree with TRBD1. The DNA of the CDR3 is TGTGCCAGCAGTGGGGACAGGTACCAGTACTTC. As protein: CASSGDRYQYF.